The entry below describes one T cell receptor (beta chain). The antigen is unknown. This record comes from a study of shared clonotypes between healthy human individuals. Regarding the study as a whole: Blood was the only sampled material, and tissue repertoires likely differ. Genetic and exposure-history diversity was limited by the few donors.

Investigators spread the genomic DNA of each subset evenly over several immunoSEQ plates. The unsorted PBMC replicate PCRs were performed with roughly 280 ng DNA, tens of thousands of T cell genomes. Assay: immunoSEQ multiplex PCR; the TCRdb copy retains only in-frame clones and omits some. The data hold about 490,000 clones, with about 82% observed a single time. Germline loops: CDR1 SGHRS, CDR2 YFSETQ. V was clipped by 4 bases and J by 5 bases, with 12 bases between them. This CDR3 region has 13 residues. The chain combines TRBV5-1 with TRBJ1-1; D ambiguous. Sequencing input: PBMCs. This TCR was recovered from a woman aged 40-49 years in good health. Some clones in this sample may be carry-over from other donors' samples. CDR3 region: CASSLGIGTEAFF. CDR3 bases: TGCGCCAGCAGCCTTGGAATAGGAACTGAAGCTTTCTTT.